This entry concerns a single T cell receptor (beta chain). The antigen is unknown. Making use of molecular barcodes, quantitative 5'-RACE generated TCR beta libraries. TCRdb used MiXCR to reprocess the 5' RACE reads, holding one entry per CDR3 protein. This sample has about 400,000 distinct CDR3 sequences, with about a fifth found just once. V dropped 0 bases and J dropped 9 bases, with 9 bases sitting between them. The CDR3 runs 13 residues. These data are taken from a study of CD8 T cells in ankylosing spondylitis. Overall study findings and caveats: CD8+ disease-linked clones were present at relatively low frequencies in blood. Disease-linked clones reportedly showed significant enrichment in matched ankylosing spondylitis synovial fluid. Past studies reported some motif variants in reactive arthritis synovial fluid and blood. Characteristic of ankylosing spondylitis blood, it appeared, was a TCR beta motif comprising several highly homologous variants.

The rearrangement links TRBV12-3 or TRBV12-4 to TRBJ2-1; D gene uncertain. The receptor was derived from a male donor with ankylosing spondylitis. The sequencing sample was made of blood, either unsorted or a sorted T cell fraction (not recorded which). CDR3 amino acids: CASSLAARGEQFF. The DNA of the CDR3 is TGTGCCAGCAGTTTAGCCGCTCGCGGTGAGCAGTTCTTC.